These 11 T cell receptor beta chains share one sample of origin, sequenced in a study of technical replicates of blood from a handful of donors. TCRdb keeps only in-frame clones here, not all; method: immunoSEQ multiplex PCR. The data contain over 85,000 clones, 90% to 96% of them singletons. Material for sequencing was T cells isolated from PBMCs. The source of these receptors is a human donor in good health.

The chain joins TRBV28 to TRBJ2-1; D might be TRBD2 (5 bases). Trimming left V 6 bases short and J 9 bases short, with 9 bases between. Germline CDR1 and CDR2: MDHEN and SYDVKM. The CDR3 covers 11 residues. CDR3 loop: CASREGGEQFF. CDR3 coding DNA: TGTGCCAGCAGAGAAGGAGGTGAGCAGTTCTTC. The full variable domain, with the rest looked up from reference TRBV28 and TRBJ2-1, is DVKVTQSSRYLVKRTGEKVFLECVQDMDHENMFWYRQDPGLGLRLIYFSYDVKMKEKGDIPEGYSVSREKKERFSLILESASTNQTSMYLCASREGGEQFFGPGTRLTVL.

The chain has TRBV5-1 and TRBJ1-1, with 7 bases lining up with TRBD1. CDR3 length: 14 amino acids. Looked up from germline, CDR1 is SGHRS and CDR2 is YFSETQ. After removal of 2 bases from V and 4 bases from J, the junction contained 5 bases not matched to a gene. The CDR3 loop is CASSLERGLTEAFF. The CDR3 coding sequence is TGCGCCAGCAGCTTAGAAAGGGGGCTCACTGAAGCTTTCTTT.

CDR3 loop: CASTVVGGNQPQHF. The CDR3 DNA follows: TGTGCCAGCACCGTGGTAGGGGGCAATCAGCCCCAGCATTTT. The chain is built from TRBV27 and TRBJ1-5; perhaps TRBD1 as D (5 bases). Trimming took 7 bases from V and 2 from J, leaving 12 bases between them. CDR1 is MNHEY and CDR2 is SMNVEV in the germline V gene (reference sequence). The CDR3 consists of 14 residues.

The chain links TRBV7-9 to TRBJ2-5, with 8 bases that match TRBD1. Germline loops: CDR1 SEHNR, CDR2 FQNEAQ (reference sequence). CDR3 size: 12 residues. J gave up 5 bases and V 7 bases, and 3 bases lay outside the gene matches. The CDR3 sequence is CASTGGAETQYF. CDR3 sequence (DNA): TGTGCCAGCACAGGGGGCGCGGAGACCCAGTACTTC.

The V gene is TRBV15, the J gene TRBJ1-5, with a possible D match to TRBD1 (6 bases). The CDR3 spans 13 residues. Germline CDR1 reads LNHNV; CDR2 reads YYDKDF (reference sequence). Trimming left V 6 bases short and J 1 base short, with 7 bases between. The CDR3 nucleotides are TGTGCCACCAGTCAGGGGAGCAATCAGCCCCAGCATTTT. Protein product: CATSQGSNQPQHF.

V is TRBV29-1 and J is TRBJ2-7; D perhaps matches TRBD2 (6 bases). The germline gives CDR1 SQVTM, CDR2 ANQGSEA. V dropped 4 bases and J dropped 1 base, with 14 bases sitting between them. This CDR3 has 14 residues. DNA for the CDR3: TGCAGCGTTGTGGAGGGTTCTCGATCCTACGAGCAGTACTTC. Protein product: CSVVEGSRSYEQYF.

This chain connects TRBV7-9 to TRBJ2-7, with 9 bases lining up with TRBD1. Germline assignment: CDR1 SEHNR and CDR2 FQNEAQ (reference sequence). CDR3 length: 17 residues. Trimming at V came to 5 bases and at J to 2 bases, leaving 13 bases not matched to a gene. As DNA, the CDR3 is TGTGCCAGCAGCCCGATTTGGGGGACAGGGTATCCCTACGAGCAGTACTTC. Translated, it gives CASSPIWGTGYPYEQYF. Together with reference TRBV7-9 and TRBJ2-7, the CDR3 gives the full variable domain: DTGVSQNPRHKITKRGQNVTFRCDPISEHNRLYWYRQTLGQGPEFLTYFQNEAQLEKSRLLSDRFSAERPKGSFSTLEIQRTEQGDSAMYLCASSPIWGTGYPYEQYFGPGTRLTVT.

The chain links TRBV10-1 to TRBJ1-2; 8 bases map to TRBD1. Trimming at V came to 6 bases and at J to 1 base, leaving 7 bases not matched to a gene. This CDR3 contains 15 residues. Germline lookup yields CDR1 WNHNN and CDR2 SYGVQD (reference sequence). CDR3 in DNA: TGCGCCAGCAGGGAGACAGGGGTTAATAACTATGGCTACACCTTC. It specifies CASRETGVNNYGYTF.

The V gene is TRBV6-5, the J gene TRBJ1-5; no definite D call. V lost 0 bases and J lost 4, with 10 bases in between. The CDR3 length is 15 residues. Per germline, CDR1 MNHEY and CDR2 SVGAGI. The CDR3 region is CASSYSSISNQPQHF. The CDR3 DNA reads as TGTGCCAGCAGTTACTCGAGTATATCTAATCAGCCCCAGCATTTT.

The gene calls are TRBV9 and TRBJ2-2; 9 nucleotides match TRBD1. Germline V gene data show CDR1 as SGDLS and CDR2 as YYNGEE. With V trimmed by 4 bases and J by 5 bases, 6 bases remained unmatched. This CDR3 is 15 amino acids long. CDR3 nucleotide sequence: TGTGCCAGCAGCTGGGGACAGGGAAATACCGGGGAGCTGTTTTTT. Amino acid sequence: CASSWGQGNTGELFF. Full variable domain (outside the CDR3, taken from reference TRBV9 and TRBJ2-2): DSGVTQTPKHLITATGQRVTLRCSPRSGDLSVYWYQQSLDQGLQFLIQYYNGEERAKGNILERFSAQQFPDLHSELNLSSLELGDSALYFCASSWGQGNTGELFFGEGSRLTVL.

The chain employs TRBV28 and TRBJ2-1, with a weak D call TRBD2 (5 bases). The length of the CDR3 is 14 residues. The V end was cut by 2 bases, the J end by 3 bases, with 8 bases between. The germline gives CDR1 MDHEN, CDR2 SYDVKM. The CDR3 sequence is CASSLGLLYNEQFF. CDR3 coding DNA: TGTGCCAGCAGTTTAGGACTTCTCTACAATGAGCAGTTCTTC.